This entry lists 28 T cell receptor beta chains sequenced from one sample in a study of Graves' ophthalmopathy and Graves' hyperthyroidism. Beta-chain TCR CDR3 regions were amplified from RNA transcripts. The library came from an HTBI-primed first-round RT-PCR and a second-round multiplex PCR. A single record per CDR3 protein comes from TCRdb applying MiXCR to the multiplex PCR reads. The sample shows around 1.1 million distinct CDR3 sequences, 35% to 40% of them seen only once. The sample taken for sequencing was peripheral blood or thyroid tissue (not recorded which). These receptors all stem from an adult man with Graves' hyperthyroidism.

This clonotype was seen repeatedly, ten times or more. The CDR3 is CASSLSGPWELFF. The CDR3 DNA is TGTGCCAGCAGCTTATCGGGACCGTGGGAGCTGTTTTTT. The genes are TRBV7-9 and TRBJ2-2; possibly TRBD1 or TRBD2 for D (5 bases each). From germline, CDR1 is SEHNR and CDR2 FQNEAQ (reference sequence). This CDR3 has 13 amino acids. V was cut by 2 bases and J by 9 bases, with 10 bases left in between.

This clonotype was detected a few times. One base away lies a much larger clone, so this may be a sequencing read error. This chain joins TRBV2 and TRBJ2-5; tentative D call: TRBD1 (5 bases). The V and J ends lost 5 bases and 5 bases respectively, with 15 bases between them. The CDR3 has 14 residues. The V gene's germline CDR1 is SNHLY and CDR2 FYNNEI. This CDR3 is CASSLTEVGETQYF. The CDR3, as DNA: TGTGCCAGCAGTCTGACAGAGGTCGGGGAGACCCAGTACTTC.

Remarks on this clonotype: A single base separates this from a much larger clone, so it may be a read error. The V gene is TRBV5-1, the J gene TRBJ1-2; unclear D gene. V lost 0 bases and J 7 bases, leaving 19 bases between the germline ends. Looked up from germline, CDR1 is SGHRS and CDR2 is YFSETQ. This CDR3 has 16 residues. CDR3 nucleotides: TGCGCCAGCAGCTTGGTCTCTGGTGGGGTACTTGGTGGCTACACCTTC. Protein: CASSLVSGGVLGGYTF.

The chain carries TRBV7-2 and TRBJ2-7; 7 nucleotides match TRBD1. The J call may be mistaken, given a closer DNA end match to TRBJ2-1. This CDR3 comprises 12 residues. Germline values: CDR1 SGHTA, CDR2 FQGNSA. In DNA form, the CDR3 reads TGTGCCAGCAGCCGTACAGGGGACGAGCAGTTCTTC. The encoded protein is CASSRTGDEQFF.

This chain connects TRBV7-9 to TRBJ1-2; D is undetermined. Germline CDR1 is SEHNR and CDR2 is FQNEAQ (reference sequence). The CDR3 loop spans 15 amino acids. V was cut by 1 base and J by 6 bases, with 15 bases left in between. The CDR3 here is CASSLDTLGWNGYTF. The CDR3, as DNA: TGTGCCAGCAGCTTAGACACTCTCGGTTGGAATGGCTACACCTTC.

The V gene is TRBV4-1, the J gene TRBJ2-7; D unclear. The germline CDR1 and CDR2 sequences are MGHRA and YSYEKL. The CDR3 runs to 16 residues. The V end was cut by 0 bases, the J end by 3 bases, with 15 bases between. CDR3 loop: CASSQDSPGTYYEQYF. The CDR3 DNA sequence: TGCGCCAGCAGCCAAGATTCCCCAGGCACATACTACGAGCAGTACTTC.

Comment on this clonotype: This may be a read error, as it is one base from a much larger clone. The V gene is TRBV2, the J gene TRBJ2-7; D ambiguous. V gave up 3 bases and J gave up 1 base, with 10 bases separating them. CDR3 size: 14 residues. Germline CDR1 and CDR2: SNHLY and FYNNEI. The CDR3 DNA reads as TGTGCCAGCAGTGAGTTCTGGGAATCCTACGAGCAGTACTTC. Residues: CASSEFWESYEQYF.

This clonotype has only a few counts. With a much larger clone just one base away, this may be a read error. The V and J genes are TRBV10-3 and TRBJ2-5, with D unclear. The CDR3 is made up of 13 amino acids. The germline V and J ends were trimmed by 3 bases and 3 bases, with 8 bases remaining between them. The germline V gene has CDR1 ENHRY and CDR2 SYGVKD. CDR3 in amino acids: CAISDPTEETQYF. The CDR3, as DNA: TGTGCCATCAGTGATCCTACCGAAGAGACCCAGTACTTC.

This clonotype has ten or more counts. The genes are TRBV7-8 and TRBJ2-5; 9 positions agree with TRBD2. Trimming cost V 4 bases and J 3 bases; bases outside gene matches: 9. This CDR3 spans 16 amino acids. CDR1 SGHVS and CDR2 FQNEAQ come from the germline V gene. CDR3 nucleotide sequence: TGTGCCAGCAGCTCCTACCTATTAGCGGGAGAAGAGACCCAGTACTTC. Protein product: CASSSYLLAGEETQYF.

This clonotype was counted ten times or more. The chain combines TRBV19 with TRBJ2-2, with D possibly matching TRBD1 (6 bases). The germline V and J ends were trimmed by 11 bases and 1 base, with 11 bases remaining between them. This CDR3 has 13 amino acids. Germline V gene sequence: CDR1 LNHDA, CDR2 SQIVND (reference sequence). The CDR3 DNA follows: TGTGCCTCTAGGACAGAGAACACCGGGGAGCTGTTTTTT. Residues: CASRTENTGELFF.

At least ten counts were recorded for this clonotype. The chain has TRBV20-1 and TRBJ2-2, with D perhaps matching TRBD2 (7 bases). Germline CDR1 reads DFQATT; CDR2 reads SNEGSKA (reference sequence). This CDR3 region has 14 residues. Trimming cost V 2 bases and J 6 bases, with 13 bases left between them. The CDR3 loop is CSARTGRESGELFF. CDR3 bases: TGCAGTGCTAGAACAGGGCGGGAGTCCGGGGAGCTGTTTTTT.

This clonotype was picked up a small number of times. The chain recombines TRBV7-2 with TRBJ1-1; D is possibly TRBD1 (6 bases). The ends were cut back, 3 bases at V and 1 base at J, with 12 bases in the middle. Germline values: CDR1 SGHTA, CDR2 FQGNSA. The CDR3 has 15 residues. CDR3 nucleotide sequence: TGTGCCAGCAGCTTTAGTGGCAGGGGGAACACTGAAGCTTTCTTT. Its protein product is CASSFSGRGNTEAFF.

This clonotype came up many times. The chain has TRBV19 and TRBJ1-2; unclear D gene. The V end was cut by 3 bases, the J end by 3 bases, with 11 bases between. This CDR3 spans 14 amino acids. The germline V gene has CDR1 LNHDA and CDR2 SQIVND (reference sequence). The CDR3: CASSMRASDYGYTF. DNA of the CDR3: TGTGCCAGTAGTATGAGGGCCAGCGACTATGGCTACACCTTC.

This clonotype has just one count. The V gene is TRBV2, the J gene TRBJ1-4; the match to TRBD1 covers 8 bases. J lost 10 bases, V lost 11 bases, and 6 bases had no gene match. Per the germline V gene, CDR1 is SNHLY and CDR2 is FYNNEI. This CDR3 region has 11 residues. CDR3 amino acids: CAGQTGAKLFF. CDR3 bases: TGTGCCGGCCAGACAGGGGCAAAACTGTTTTTT.

V gene TRBV27 combines with J gene TRBJ2-7; 10 positions match TRBD1. CDR1 is MNHEY and CDR2 is SMNVEV in the germline V gene (reference sequence). Germline trimming cut 4 bases from V and 2 bases from J; bases unmatched to any gene: 5. This CDR3 region has 15 residues. CDR3 amino acids: CASSSGQGTTYEQYF. CDR3 nucleotide sequence: TGTGCCAGCAGTTCGGGACAGGGGACGACCTACGAGCAGTACTTC.

This clonotype was found many times. V is TRBV5-1 and J is TRBJ1-4, with 10 bases lining up with TRBD1. Per the germline V gene, CDR1 is SGHRS and CDR2 is YFSETQ. The CDR3 contains 17 residues. Trimming at V came to 0 bases and at J to 4 bases, leaving 6 bases not matched to a gene. The CDR3 is CASSLVGTGAFNEKLFF. The CDR3 nucleotides read TGCGCCAGCAGCTTGGTTGGGACAGGGGCCTTTAATGAAAAACTGTTTTTT.

The rearrangement joins TRBV5-1 to TRBJ2-5; 8 bases match TRBD1. In germline, CDR1 is SGHRS, CDR2 YFSETQ. This CDR3 is 16 amino acids long. J was trimmed by 5 bases and V by 1 base; bases with no gene match: 10. DNA for the CDR3: TGCGCCAGCAGCTTGAAAAAAACAGGGGGTTATGAGACCCAGTACTTC. It translates to CASSLKKTGGYETQYF.

Note on this clonotype: Since no conserved phenylalanine or tryptophan closes the CDR3, a read error is the likely cause. The DNA is left out, because the CDR3 cannot be placed on it with certainty; the CDR3 is given as TCRdb lists it. This chain's CDR3 is CASSQDWTS. The V gene is TRBV4-1, the J gene TRBJ1-1. The CDR3 spans 9 residues, counting both ends. Germline lookup yields CDR1 MGHRA and CDR2 YSYEKL.

The rearrangement joins TRBV7-3 to TRBJ2-7, with 10 bases fitting TRBD1. With 3 bases clipped from V and 2 bases from J, the junction kept 4 bases outside the gene matches. Per germline, CDR1 SGHTA and CDR2 FQGTGA. The CDR3 has 15 amino acids. CDR3 coding DNA: TGTGCCAGCAGCTTCCGGGACAGGGGCCCCTACGAGCAGTACTTC. This sequence encodes CASSFRDRGPYEQYF.

Concerning this clonotype itself: This may be a read error: a much more frequent sequence differs by one nucleotide. The rearrangement links TRBV20-1 to TRBJ2-5; D is undetermined. Deletions cut 5 bases from V and 1 base from J, with 11 bases between. Germline values: CDR1 DFQATT, CDR2 SNEGSKA (reference sequence). This CDR3 comprises 13 residues. The CDR3 spells CSAGVLGQETQYF. CDR3 bases: TGCAGTGCTGGAGTCCTGGGCCAAGAGACCCAGTACTTC.

This clonotype turned up a few times. CDR3 sequence: CSAIRNNPETQYF. The CDR3 DNA is TGCAGTGCTATTCGAAATAACCCAGAGACCCAGTACTTC. The chain uses TRBV20-1 and TRBJ2-5; D remains ambiguous. This CDR3 has 13 residues. In germline, CDR1 is DFQATT, CDR2 SNEGSKA (reference sequence). V lost 4 bases and J lost 4, with 13 bases in between.

The chain carries TRBV14 and TRBJ1-2, with TRBD1 identical over 9 bases. The junction had 11 bases not matched to a gene; V was cut back by 3 bases and J by 3 bases. The germline V gene has CDR1 SGHDN and CDR2 FVKESK. This CDR3 spans 17 amino acids. The CDR3 bases are TGTGCCAGCAGCCAGGACAGGGGTGGACGCGGTTACTATGGCTACACCTTC. This gives the protein CASSQDRGGRGYYGYTF.

In this sample, this clonotype turned up many times. The chain has TRBV29-1 and TRBJ2-7; D perhaps matches TRBD2 (6 bases). Germline V lookup: CDR1 SQVTM, CDR2 ANQGSEA. Trimming shortened V by 6 bases and J by 3 bases, and 9 bases separated the two germline ends. This CDR3 spans 11 amino acids. CDR3 coding DNA: TGCAGCGTCCGGGAGAACTACGAGCAGTACTTC. Protein: CSVRENYEQYF.

The chain recombines TRBV9 with TRBJ1-1; 9 bases agree with TRBD1. CDR3 length equals 13 residues. Per the germline V gene, CDR1 is SGDLS and CDR2 is YYNGEE. J gave up 6 bases and V 5 bases, and 5 bases lay outside the gene matches. The CDR3 DNA reads as TGTGCCAGCAGTGAGGGACAGGGATCTGAAGCTTTCTTT. It translates to CASSEGQGSEAFF. Full variable domain (remainder filled in from reference TRBV9 and TRBJ1-1): DSGVTQTPKHLITATGQRVTLRCSPRSGDLSVYWYQQSLDQGLQFLIQYYNGEERAKGNILERFSAQQFPDLHSELNLSSLELGDSALYFCASSEGQGSEAFFGQGTRLTVV.

This chain uses TRBV10-3 with TRBJ1-1; the match to TRBD1 covers 9 bases. V trimming: 10 bases; J trimming: 4 bases; junction bases outside the gene matches: 7. Germline values: CDR1 ENHRY, CDR2 SYGVKD. This CDR3 region has 13 residues. The CDR3 DNA sequence: TGTGCCACCAGCCCGGGACAGGGCACTGAAGCTTTCTTT. This translates into CATSPGQGTEAFF.

About this clonotype: One end of the junction varies from germline; a read error may be responsible. J is TRBJ1-1 and V is TRBV10-3; D unresolved. Germline V gives CDR1 ENHRY, CDR2 SYGVKD. CDR3 length: 14 residues. In DNA, the CDR3 is TGTGCCAGCAGTAACACCGGACTGAACACTGAAGCTTTCTTT. This gives the protein CASSNTGLNTEAFF.

This clonotype has a count of ten or more. CDR3 DNA: TGTGCCAGTAGTCCCCGACGAGAGGTAGTTACTGAAGCTTTCTTT. Translation gives CASSPRREVVTEAFF. This sequence joins TRBV19 and TRBJ1-1; D unclear. The CDR3 covers 15 residues. In germline, CDR1 is LNHDA, CDR2 SQIVND (reference sequence). Trimming took 5 bases from V and 5 from J, leaving 18 bases between them.

This clonotype was seen ten or more times. The chain uses TRBV7-3 and TRBJ2-5, with D uncertain. V lost 0 bases and J 1 base, leaving 0 bases between the germline ends. The CDR3 runs 12 residues. In germline, CDR1 is SGHTA, CDR2 FQGTGA. CDR3 coding DNA: TGTGCCAGCAGCTTAACCCAAGAGACCCAGTACTTC. It translates to CASSLTQETQYF.